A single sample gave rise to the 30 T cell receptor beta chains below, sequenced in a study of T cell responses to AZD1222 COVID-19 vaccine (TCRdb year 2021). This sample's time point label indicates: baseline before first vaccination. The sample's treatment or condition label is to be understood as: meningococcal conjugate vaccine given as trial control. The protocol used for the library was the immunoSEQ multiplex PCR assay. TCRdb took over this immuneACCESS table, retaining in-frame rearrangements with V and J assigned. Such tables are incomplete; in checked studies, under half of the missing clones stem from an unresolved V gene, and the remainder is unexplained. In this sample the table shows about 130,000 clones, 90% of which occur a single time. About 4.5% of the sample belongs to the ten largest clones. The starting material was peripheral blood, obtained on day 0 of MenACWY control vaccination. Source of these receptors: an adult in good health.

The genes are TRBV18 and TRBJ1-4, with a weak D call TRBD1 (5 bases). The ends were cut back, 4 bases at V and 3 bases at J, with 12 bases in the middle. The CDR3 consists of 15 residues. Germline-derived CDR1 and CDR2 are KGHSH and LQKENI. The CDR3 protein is CASSRPQEANEKLFF. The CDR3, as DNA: TGTGCCAGCTCACGGCCACAGGAAGCTAATGAAAAACTGTTTTTT.

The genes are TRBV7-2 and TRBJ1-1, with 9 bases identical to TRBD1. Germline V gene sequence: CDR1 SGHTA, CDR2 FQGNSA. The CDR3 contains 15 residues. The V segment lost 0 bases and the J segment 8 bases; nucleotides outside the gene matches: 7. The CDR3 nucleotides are TGTGCCAGCAGCTTAGCGCCGGGACAGGGCAAAGAAGCTTTCTTT. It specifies CASSLAPGQGKEAFF.

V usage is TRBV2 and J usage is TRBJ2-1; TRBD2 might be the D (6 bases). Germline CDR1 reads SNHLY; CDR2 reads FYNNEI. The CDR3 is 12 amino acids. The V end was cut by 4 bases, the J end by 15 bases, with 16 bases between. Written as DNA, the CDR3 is TGTGCCAGCAGTGCGGCGGGACTCGAACGGTTCTTC. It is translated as CASSAAGLERFF.

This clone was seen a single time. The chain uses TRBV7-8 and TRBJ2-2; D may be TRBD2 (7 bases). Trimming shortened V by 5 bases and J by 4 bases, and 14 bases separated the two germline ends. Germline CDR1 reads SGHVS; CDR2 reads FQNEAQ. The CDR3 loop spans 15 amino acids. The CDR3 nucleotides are TGTGCCAGCAGCCTAGGGGGGGCAGGCACCGGGGAGCTGTTTTTT. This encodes CASSLGGAGTGELFF. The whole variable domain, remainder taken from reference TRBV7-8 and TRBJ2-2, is GAGVSQSPRYKVAKRGQDVALRCDPISGHVSLFWYQQALGQGPEFLTYFQNEAQLDKSGLPSDRFFAERPEGSVSTLKIQRTQQEDSAVYLCASSLGGAGTGELFFGEGSRLTVL.

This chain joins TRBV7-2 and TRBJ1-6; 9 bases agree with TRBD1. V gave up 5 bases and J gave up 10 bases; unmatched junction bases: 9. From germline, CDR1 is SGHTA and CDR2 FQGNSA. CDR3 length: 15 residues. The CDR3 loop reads CASSRGQGGRSPLHF. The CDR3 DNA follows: TGTGCCAGCAGCCGGGGACAGGGAGGTCGATCACCCCTCCACTTT. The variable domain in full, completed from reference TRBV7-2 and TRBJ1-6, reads GAGVSQSPSNKVTEKGKDVELRCDPISGHTALYWYRQSLGQGLEFLIYFQGNSAPDKSGLPSDRFSAERTGGSVSTLTIQRTQQEDSAVYLCASSRGQGGRSPLHFGNGTRLTVT.

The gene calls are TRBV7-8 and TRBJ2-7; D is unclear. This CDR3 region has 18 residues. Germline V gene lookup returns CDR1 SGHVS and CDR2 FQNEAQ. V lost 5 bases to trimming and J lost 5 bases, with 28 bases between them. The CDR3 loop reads CASSHPSSGDGSYHEQYV. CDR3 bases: TGTGCCAGCAGCCATCCGTCATCCGGAGATGGAAGTTACCACGAGCAGTACGTC.

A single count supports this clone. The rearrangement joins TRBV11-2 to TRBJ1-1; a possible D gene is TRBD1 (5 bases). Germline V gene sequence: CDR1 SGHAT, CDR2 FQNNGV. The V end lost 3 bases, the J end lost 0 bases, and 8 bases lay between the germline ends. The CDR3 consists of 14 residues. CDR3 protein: CASSFGGMNTEAFF. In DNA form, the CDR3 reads TGTGCCAGCAGCTTCGGGGGTATGAACACTGAAGCTTTCTTT.

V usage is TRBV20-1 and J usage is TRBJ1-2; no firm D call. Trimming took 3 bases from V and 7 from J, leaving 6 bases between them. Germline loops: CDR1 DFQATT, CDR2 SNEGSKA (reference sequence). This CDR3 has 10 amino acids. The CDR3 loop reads CSARSAGYTF. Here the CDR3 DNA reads TGCAGTGCTAGGTCGGCTGGCTACACCTTC.

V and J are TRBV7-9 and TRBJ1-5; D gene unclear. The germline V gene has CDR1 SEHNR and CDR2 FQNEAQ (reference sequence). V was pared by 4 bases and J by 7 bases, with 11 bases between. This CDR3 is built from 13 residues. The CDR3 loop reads CASSYGLGQPQHF. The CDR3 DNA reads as TGTGCCAGCAGCTACGGCCTGGGGCAGCCCCAGCATTTT. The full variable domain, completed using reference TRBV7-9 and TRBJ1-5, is DTGVSQNPRHKITKRGQNVTFRCDPISEHNRLYWYRQTLGQGPEFLTYFQNEAQLEKSRLLSDRFSAERPKGSFSTLEIQRTEQGDSAMYLCASSYGLGQPQHFGDGTRLSIL.

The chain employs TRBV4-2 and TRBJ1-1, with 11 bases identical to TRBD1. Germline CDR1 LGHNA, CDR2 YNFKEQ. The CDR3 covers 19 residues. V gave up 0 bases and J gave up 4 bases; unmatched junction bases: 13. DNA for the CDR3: TGTGCCAGCAGCCAAGATTTGCGGGGACAGGGGGTACGGAGCACTGAAGCTTTCTTT. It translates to CASSQDLRGQGVRSTEAFF.

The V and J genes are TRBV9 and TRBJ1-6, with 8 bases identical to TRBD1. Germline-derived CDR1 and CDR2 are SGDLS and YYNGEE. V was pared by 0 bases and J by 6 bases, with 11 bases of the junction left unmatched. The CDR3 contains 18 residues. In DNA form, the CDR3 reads TGTGCCAGCAGCGTAGCTCCTCCCCGGACAGGGTGTAATTCACCCCTCCACTTT. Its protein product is CASSVAPPRTGCNSPLHF.

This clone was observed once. Here the CDR3 reads CASRNLKGEGTEAFF. As DNA, the CDR3 is TGTGCCAGCAGAAACCTAAAGGGGGAGGGCACTGAAGCTTTCTTT. The V call is TRBV28, the J call TRBJ1-1, with D possibly matching TRBD1 (6 bases). CDR1 and CDR2 (germline): MDHEN, SYDVKM. CDR3 length: 15 amino acids. The V gene lost 6 bases and the J gene lost 4 bases, with 18 bases spanning the gap.

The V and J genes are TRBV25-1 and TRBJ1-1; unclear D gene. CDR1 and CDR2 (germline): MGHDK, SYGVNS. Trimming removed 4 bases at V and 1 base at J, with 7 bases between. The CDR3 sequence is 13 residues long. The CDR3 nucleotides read TGTGCCAGCAGTGCTGACAAGAACACTGAAGCTTTCTTT. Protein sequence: CASSADKNTEAFF.

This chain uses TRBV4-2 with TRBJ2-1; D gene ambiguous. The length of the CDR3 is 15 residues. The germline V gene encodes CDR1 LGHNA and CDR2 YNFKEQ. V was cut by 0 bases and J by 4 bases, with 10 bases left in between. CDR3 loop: CASSQERAPYNEQFF. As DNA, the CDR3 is TGTGCCAGCAGCCAAGAACGAGCACCATACAATGAGCAGTTCTTC.

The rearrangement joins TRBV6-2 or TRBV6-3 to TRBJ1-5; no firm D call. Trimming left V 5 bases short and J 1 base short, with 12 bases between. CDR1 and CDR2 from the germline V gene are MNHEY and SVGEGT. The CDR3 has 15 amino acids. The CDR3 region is CASSPDGLSNQPQHF. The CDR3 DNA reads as TGTGCCAGCAGTCCGGACGGGTTGAGCAATCAGCCCCAGCATTTT.

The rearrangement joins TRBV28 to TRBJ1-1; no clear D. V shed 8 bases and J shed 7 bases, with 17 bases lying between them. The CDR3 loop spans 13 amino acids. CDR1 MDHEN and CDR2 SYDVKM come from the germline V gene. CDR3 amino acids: CASLGRTPFEAFF. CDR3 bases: TGTGCCAGCCTAGGGAGAACGCCCTTTGAAGCTTTCTTT. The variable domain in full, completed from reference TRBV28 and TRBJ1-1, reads DVKVTQSSRYLVKRTGEKVFLECVQDMDHENMFWYRQDPGLGLRLIYFSYDVKMKEKGDIPEGYSVSREKKERFSLILESASTNQTSMYLCASLGRTPFEAFFGQGTRLTVV.

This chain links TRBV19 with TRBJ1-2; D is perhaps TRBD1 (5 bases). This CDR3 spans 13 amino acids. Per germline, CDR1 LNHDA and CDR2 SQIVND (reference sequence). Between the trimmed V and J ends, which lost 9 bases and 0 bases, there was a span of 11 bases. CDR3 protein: CASGSGSNYGYTF. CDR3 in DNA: TGTGCCAGCGGCTCAGGGTCTAACTATGGCTACACCTTC.

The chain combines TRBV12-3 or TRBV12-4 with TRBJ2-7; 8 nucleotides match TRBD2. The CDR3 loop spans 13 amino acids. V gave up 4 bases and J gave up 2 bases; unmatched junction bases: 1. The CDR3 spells CASSYGGAYEQYF. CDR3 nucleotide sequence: TGTGCCAGCAGTTACGGGGGGGCCTACGAGCAGTACTTC.

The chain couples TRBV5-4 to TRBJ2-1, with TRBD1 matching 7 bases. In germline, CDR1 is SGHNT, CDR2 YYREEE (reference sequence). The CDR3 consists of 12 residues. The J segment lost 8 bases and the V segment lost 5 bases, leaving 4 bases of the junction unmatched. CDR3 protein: CASRTTGHEQFF. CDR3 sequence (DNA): TGTGCCAGCAGGACGACAGGGCATGAGCAGTTCTTC. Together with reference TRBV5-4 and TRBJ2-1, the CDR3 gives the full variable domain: ETGVTQSPTHLIKTRGQQVTLRCSSQSGHNTVSWYQQALGQGPQFIFQYYREEENGRGNFPPRFSGLQFPNYSSELNVNALELDDSALYLCASRTTGHEQFFGPGTRLTVL.

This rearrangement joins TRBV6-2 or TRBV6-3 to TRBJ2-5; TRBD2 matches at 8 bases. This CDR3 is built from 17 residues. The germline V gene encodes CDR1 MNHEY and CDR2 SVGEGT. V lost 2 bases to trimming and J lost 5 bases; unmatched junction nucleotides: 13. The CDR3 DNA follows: TGTGCCAGCAGTTACCGATTTGGCGGGGGGTCCTTTGAGACCCAGTACTTC. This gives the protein CASSYRFGGGSFETQYF.

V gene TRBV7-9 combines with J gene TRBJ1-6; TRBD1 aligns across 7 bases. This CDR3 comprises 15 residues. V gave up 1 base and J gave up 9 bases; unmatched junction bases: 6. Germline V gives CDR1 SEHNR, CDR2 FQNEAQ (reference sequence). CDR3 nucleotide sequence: TGTGCCAGCAGCTTAGAGGACAGGAGGGGTTCACCCCTCCACTTT. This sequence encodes CASSLEDRRGSPLHF. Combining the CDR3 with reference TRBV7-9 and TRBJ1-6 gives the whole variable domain DTGVSQNPRHKITKRGQNVTFRCDPISEHNRLYWYRQTLGQGPEFLTYFQNEAQLEKSRLLSDRFSAERPKGSFSTLEIQRTEQGDSAMYLCASSLEDRRGSPLHFGNGTRLTVT.

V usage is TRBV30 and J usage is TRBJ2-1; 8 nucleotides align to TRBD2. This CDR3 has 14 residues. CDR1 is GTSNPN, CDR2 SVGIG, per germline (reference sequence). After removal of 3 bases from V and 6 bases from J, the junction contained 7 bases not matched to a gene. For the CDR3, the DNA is TGTGCCTGGAGCGGTGATAGCGGGACCAATGAGCAGTTCTTC. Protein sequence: CAWSGDSGTNEQFF. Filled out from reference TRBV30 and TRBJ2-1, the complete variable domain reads SQTIHQWPATLVQPVGSPLSLECTVEGTSNPNLYWYRQAAGRGLQLLFYSVGIGQISSEVPQNLSASRPQDRQFILSSKKLLLSDSGFYLCAWSGDSGTNEQFFGPGTRLTVL.

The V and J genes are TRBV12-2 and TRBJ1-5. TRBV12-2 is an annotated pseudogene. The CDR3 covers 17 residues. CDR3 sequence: CASRLEVSWAENQPQHF. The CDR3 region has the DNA TGTGCAAGTCGCTTAGAAGTGAGCTGGGCGGAAAATCAGCCCCAGCATTTT.

This CDR3 reads CSASKGAAFF. The CDR3 coding sequence is TGCAGTGCTAGTAAGGGGGCTGCTTTCTTT. This chain connects TRBV20-1 to TRBJ1-1; 7 nucleotides agree with TRBD1. With 3 bases clipped from V and 11 bases from J, the junction kept 3 bases outside the gene matches. Germline CDR1 and CDR2: DFQATT and SNEGSKA (reference sequence). The CDR3 spans 10 residues.

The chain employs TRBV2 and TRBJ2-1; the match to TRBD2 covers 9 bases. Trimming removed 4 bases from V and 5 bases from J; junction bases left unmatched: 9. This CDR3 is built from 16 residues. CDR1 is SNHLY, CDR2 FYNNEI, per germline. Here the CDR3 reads CASSVRWGLANNEQFF. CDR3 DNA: TGTGCCAGCAGTGTGCGGTGGGGACTAGCAAACAATGAGCAGTTCTTC.

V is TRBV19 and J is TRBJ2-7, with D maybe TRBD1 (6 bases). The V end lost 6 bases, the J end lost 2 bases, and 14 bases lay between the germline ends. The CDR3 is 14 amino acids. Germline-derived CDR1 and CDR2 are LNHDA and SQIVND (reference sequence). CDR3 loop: CASSGRDKPYEQYV. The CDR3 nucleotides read TGTGCCAGTAGCGGCCGGGACAAACCCTACGAGCAGTACGTC.

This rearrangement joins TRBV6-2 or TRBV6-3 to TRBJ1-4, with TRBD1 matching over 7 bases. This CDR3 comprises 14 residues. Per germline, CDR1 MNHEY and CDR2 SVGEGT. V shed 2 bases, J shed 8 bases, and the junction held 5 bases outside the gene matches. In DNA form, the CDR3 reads TGTGCCAGCAGTTACGGGACAGATTCGGAAAAACTGTTTTTT. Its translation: CASSYGTDSEKLFF.

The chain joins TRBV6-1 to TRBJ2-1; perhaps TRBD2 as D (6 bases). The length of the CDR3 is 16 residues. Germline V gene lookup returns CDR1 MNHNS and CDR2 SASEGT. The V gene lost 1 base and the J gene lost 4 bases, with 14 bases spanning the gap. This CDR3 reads CASSEEVGGPYNEQFF. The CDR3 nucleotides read TGTGCCAGCAGTGAAGAGGTCGGGGGACCATACAATGAGCAGTTCTTC.

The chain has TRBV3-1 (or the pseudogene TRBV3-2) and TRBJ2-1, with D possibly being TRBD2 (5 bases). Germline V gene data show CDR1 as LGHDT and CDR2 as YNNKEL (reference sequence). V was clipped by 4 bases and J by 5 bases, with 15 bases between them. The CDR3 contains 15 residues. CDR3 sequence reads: CASSRTSLEDNEQFF. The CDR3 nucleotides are TGTGCCAGCAGCCGAACTAGTTTGGAGGACAATGAGCAGTTCTTC.

The CDR3 nucleotides are TGTGCCAGCAGCCGCGACCGGACTAGTGTCACAGATACGCAGTATTTT. Its protein is CASSRDRTSVTDTQYF. This rearrangement joins TRBV9 to TRBJ2-3; 7 bases match TRBD2. CDR1 SGDLS and CDR2 YYNGEE come from the germline V gene. The ends lost 4 bases at V and 2 bases at J; junction bases unmatched: 10. CDR3 length: 16 amino acids. The variable domain in full, with the rest retrieved from reference TRBV9 and TRBJ2-3, is DSGVTQTPKHLITATGQRVTLRCSPRSGDLSVYWYQQSLDQGLQFLIQYYNGEERAKGNILERFSAQQFPDLHSELNLSSLELGDSALYFCASSRDRTSVTDTQYFGPGTRLTVL.